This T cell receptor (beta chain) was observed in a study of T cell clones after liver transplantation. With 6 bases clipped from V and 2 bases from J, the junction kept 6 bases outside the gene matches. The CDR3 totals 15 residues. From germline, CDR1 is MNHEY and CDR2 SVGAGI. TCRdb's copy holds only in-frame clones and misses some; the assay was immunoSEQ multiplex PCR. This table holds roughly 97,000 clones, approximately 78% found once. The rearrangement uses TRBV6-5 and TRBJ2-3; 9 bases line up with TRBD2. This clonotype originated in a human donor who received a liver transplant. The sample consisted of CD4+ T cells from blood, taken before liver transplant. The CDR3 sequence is CASRESGGNTDTQYF. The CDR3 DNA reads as TGTGCCAGCAGAGAGAGCGGGGGGAACACAGATACGCAGTATTTT.